These 7 T cell receptor beta chains were all obtained from the same sample, sequenced in a study of blood T cells in healthy people across ages. A sample-barcoded 5' primer and a J-beta primer mix were used in a second PCR of roughly 7 to 11 cycles. TCRdb fed the 5' RACE reads into MiXCR, producing one record per CDR3 protein. The repertoire holds more than 1,400,000 distinct CDR3 sequences, with around 39% as singletons. Sequencing was performed on blood. These receptors were collected from a woman younger than 30 in good health.

This clonotype was seen only a few times. V is TRBV13 and J is TRBJ1-1; 8 nucleotides align to TRBD1. V shed 5 bases and J 3 bases; nucleotides not matched to a gene: 8. The CDR3 runs 15 residues. Germline V gene sequence: CDR1 PRHDT, CDR2 FYEKMQ (reference sequence). The chain's CDR3 is CASSPRTGLDTEAFF. The CDR3 DNA is TGTGCCAGCAGCCCGAGGACAGGGCTTGACACTGAAGCTTTCTTT. Full variable domain (outside the CDR3, taken from reference TRBV13 and TRBJ1-1): AAGVIQSPRHLIKEKRETATLKCYPIPRHDTVYWYQQGPGQDPQFLISFYEKMQSDKGSIPDRFSAQQFSDYHSELNMSSLELGDSALYFCASSPRTGLDTEAFFGQGTRLTVV.

The CDR3 DNA is TGTGCCATCAGTGAACGGACCTACGAGCAGTACTTC. It translates to CAISERTYEQYF. The chain employs TRBV10-3 and TRBJ2-7; the D is unclear. The germline CDR1 and CDR2 sequences are ENHRY and SYGVKD. V was cut by 3 bases and J by 2 bases, with 5 bases left in between. This CDR3 spans 12 amino acids.

V gene TRBV15 combines with J gene TRBJ2-7; 7 nucleotides match TRBD2. J lost 3 bases, V lost 1 base, and 9 bases had no gene match. CDR1 and CDR2 from the germline V gene are LNHNV and YYDKDF (reference sequence). This CDR3 comprises 16 residues. The CDR3 DNA follows: TGTGCCACCAGCAGAGGGGGCGGGAGCGGAATCTACGAGCAGTACTTC. It codes for CATSRGGGSGIYEQYF.

The chain is built from TRBV24-1 and TRBJ1-4; D not resolved. Germline-derived CDR1 and CDR2 are KGHDR and SFDVKD. V was trimmed by 3 bases and J by 8 bases, leaving 9 bases between them. The CDR3 sequence is 13 residues long. Here the CDR3 reads CATSDPPREKLFF. For the CDR3, the DNA is TGTGCCACCAGTGATCCACCTCGGGAAAAACTGTTTTTT.

The rearrangement joins TRBV6-5 to TRBJ2-1, with D perhaps TRBD2 (6 bases). CDR1 is MNHEY and CDR2 is SVGAGI in the germline V gene. V was pared by 1 base and J by 10 bases, with 20 bases between. This CDR3 region has 16 residues. In nucleotides, the CDR3 is TGTGCCAGCAGTTACTTTCCGGGGGATTACTCCTACGAGCAGTTCTTC. Protein product: CASSYFPGDYSYEQFF.

This clonotype was counted many times. The CDR3 reads CASSRAREYYEQYF. In DNA, the CDR3 is TGCGCCAGCAGCCGAGCGAGGGAATACTACGAGCAGTACTTC. The rearrangement joins TRBV4-1 to TRBJ2-7; D perhaps matches TRBD2 (5 bases). Between the trimmed V and J ends, which lost 4 bases and 3 bases, there was a span of 13 bases. This CDR3 spans 14 amino acids. The germline V gene has CDR1 MGHRA and CDR2 YSYEKL.

The V and J genes are TRBV20-1 and TRBJ2-5; 15 bases agree with TRBD2. Germline V lookup: CDR1 DFQATT, CDR2 SNEGSKA (reference sequence). The ends lost 5 bases at V and 5 bases at J; junction bases unmatched: 6. The CDR3 sequence is 15 residues long. This CDR3 is CSAGGTSGRSETQYF. The DNA of the CDR3 is TGCAGTGCTGGGGGGACTAGCGGGAGGTCGGAGACCCAGTACTTC.